This T cell receptor (beta chain) originates from a study of OX40 agonist ivuxolimab in advanced cancers. Looking at the study overall: Ivuxolimab, an agonist antibody against OX40 (CD134), was given to patients.

The CDR3 contains 15 residues. Germline CDR1 reads SEHNR; CDR2 reads FQNEAQ (reference sequence). The ends lost 4 bases at V and 2 bases at J; junction bases unmatched: 8. The repertoire was sequenced with immunoSEQ multiplex PCR; TCRdb's copy has only in-frame clones and lacks some. Of roughly 15,000 clones in the sample, around 77% were seen once. As regards this clone: The antigen is unknown.

Overall study findings and caveats: Low normalized clonal expansion also occurred in some nonresponding patients. Still undetermined is the antigen specificity of the expanded peripheral T cells.

The source is an adult with an advanced solid tumor such as melanoma, head and neck, liver or kidney cancer. The input for sequencing was CD4+ or CD8+ T cells sorted from blood, taken in a trial of the OX40 agonist ivuxolimab. The chain recombines TRBV7-9 with TRBJ2-7; TRBD1 agrees at 7 bases. The CDR3 reads CASSSRTGPTYEQYF. DNA of the CDR3: TGTGCCAGCAGCTCGCGGACAGGTCCGACCTACGAGCAGTACTTC.